The next 19 T cell receptor beta chains were all read from a single sample in a study of blood T cells in healthy people across ages. A second PCR of about 7 to 11 cycles used a sample-barcoded 5' primer and a J-beta primer mix. TCRdb re-called the 5' RACE reads through MiXCR, storing one row per CDR3 protein. The table includes some 780,000 distinct CDR3 sequences, 56% detected once. The sequencing sample was made of blood. These receptors all come from a man aged 40-49 years in good health.

The chain couples TRBV7-9 to TRBJ2-5; possible D gene TRBD2, 5 bases. The V gene lost 5 bases and the J gene lost 5 bases, with 15 bases spanning the gap. Germline CDR1 SEHNR, CDR2 FQNEAQ (reference sequence). The CDR3 length is 14 residues. The CDR3 sequence is CASSLLGRGETQYF. CDR3 DNA sequence: TGTGCCAGCAGCCTGCTGGGGAGAGGGGAGACCCAGTACTTC.

This chain connects TRBV7-9 to TRBJ2-1; 9 nucleotides agree with TRBD2. With V trimmed by 5 bases and J by 2 bases, 10 bases remained unmatched. Germline-derived CDR1 and CDR2 are SEHNR and FQNEAQ (reference sequence). The CDR3 runs to 17 residues. As DNA, the CDR3 is TGTGCCAGCAGCCCGGGGGGACTAGCAGCAACCTACAATGAGCAGTTCTTC. It is translated as CASSPGGLAATYNEQFF.

The chain recombines TRBV7-9 with TRBJ2-1, with D tentatively TRBD1 or TRBD2 (5 bases each). CDR1 and CDR2 from the germline V gene are SEHNR and FQNEAQ (reference sequence). V lost 5 bases and J lost 13, with 21 bases in between. The CDR3 totals 14 residues. The CDR3 loop is CASSLGDASSAQFF. In DNA form, the CDR3 reads TGTGCCAGCAGCCTAGGGGACGCCAGCTCAGCCCAGTTCTTC.

This chain uses TRBV3-1 with TRBJ1-2, with TRBD1 identical over 10 bases. There are 18 residues in the CDR3. Germline assignment: CDR1 LGHDT and CDR2 YNNKEL (reference sequence). The trim removed 0 bases at V and 4 bases at J, leaving 11 bases unmatched. This CDR3 is CASSQEVGDRGFFYGYTF. The CDR3 coding sequence is TGTGCCAGCAGCCAAGAGGTCGGGGACAGGGGATTTTTCTATGGCTACACCTTC.

This clonotype was observed at least ten times. This chain uses TRBV5-1 with TRBJ1-2; unclear D gene. Trimming removed 6 bases at V and 2 bases at J, with 11 bases between. Germline V gene sequence: CDR1 SGHRS, CDR2 YFSETQ. This CDR3 region has 13 residues. The CDR3 region is CASNADGNYGYTF. The DNA of the CDR3 is TGCGCCAGCAACGCGGACGGGAACTATGGCTACACCTTC.

This clonotype was detected only a few times. The chain is built from TRBV6-6 and TRBJ2-5; TRBD2 matches at 7 bases. Germline loops: CDR1 MNHNY, CDR2 SVGAGI (reference sequence). This CDR3 region has 15 residues. J lost 0 bases, V lost 2 bases, and 3 bases had no gene match. The chain's CDR3 is CASSYAGTNQETQYF. CDR3 in DNA: TGTGCCAGCAGTTACGCTGGGACTAACCAAGAGACCCAGTACTTC.

This clonotype was observed a few times. CDR3 loop: CASSFRGSTDTQYF. The CDR3 DNA reads as TGTGCCAGCAGCTTTCGGGGGTCCACAGATACGCAGTATTTT. The V and J genes are TRBV7-2 and TRBJ2-3, with TRBD2 as a possible D gene (6 bases). The germline V gene has CDR1 SGHTA and CDR2 FQGNSA. The V end lost 3 bases, the J end lost 2 bases, and 9 bases lay between the germline ends. The CDR3 length is 14 residues.

This chain links TRBV15 with TRBJ2-5, with TRBD1 matching 9 bases. The J call could be wrong; TRBJ2-7 is a better fit for the DNA end. Per the germline V gene, CDR1 is LNHNV and CDR2 is YYDKDF (reference sequence). This CDR3 is 13 amino acids long. The CDR3 is CATSGLTGGEQYF. The DNA for the CDR3 is TGTGCCACCAGCGGATTGACAGGGGGCGAGCAGTACTTC.

This sequence joins TRBV6-5 and TRBJ2-2, with D hard to call. Deletions cut 6 bases from V and 5 bases from J, with 13 bases between. Per germline, CDR1 MNHEY and CDR2 SVGAGI. The length of the CDR3 is 14 residues. CDR3 coding DNA: TGTGCCAGCAGCCTACAACAATTGACCGGGGAGCTGTTTTTT. Amino acid sequence: CASSLQQLTGELFF.

V and J are TRBV12-3 or TRBV12-4 and TRBJ2-3; the match to TRBD1 covers 12 bases. Trimming took 10 bases from V and 5 from J; bases not matched to a gene: 7. There are 14 residues in the CDR3. CDR3 nucleotide sequence: TGTGCCACCCTGGGACAGGGGGCTTTAGATACGCAGTATTTT. The encoded protein is CATLGQGALDTQYF.

V and J are TRBV4-2 and TRBJ2-5; 14 positions agree with TRBD2. With 1 base clipped from V and 2 bases from J, the junction kept 6 bases outside the gene matches. Germline lookup yields CDR1 LGHNA and CDR2 YNFKEQ. The CDR3 sequence is 18 residues long. The CDR3 nucleotides read TGTGCCAGCAGCCAAGGTGGGACTAGCGGGAGAATTCAAGAGACCCAGTACTTC. Translated: CASSQGGTSGRIQETQYF.

The chain employs TRBV27 and TRBJ2-5; no clear D. The CDR3 runs 11 residues. The V and J ends lost 8 bases and 11 bases respectively, with 15 bases between them. Germline V gene lookup returns CDR1 MNHEY and CDR2 SMNVEV (reference sequence). The CDR3 DNA follows: TGTGCCAGCCAACAAAGGAATGAGCAGTACTTC. Amino acid sequence: CASQQRNEQYF.

The chain combines TRBV11-3 with TRBJ2-1; 16 nucleotides align to TRBD2. The J call may be mistaken, given a closer DNA end match to TRBJ2-7. From germline, CDR1 is SGHNT and CDR2 YENEEA. The CDR3 has 18 residues. Written as DNA, the CDR3 is TGTGCCAGCAGCTCGGGACTAGCGGGAGGGTGGGGATACAATGAGCAGTACTTC. Protein product: CASSSGLAGGWGYNEQYF.

The chain has TRBV12-3 or TRBV12-4 and TRBJ1-1; D uncertain. The CDR3 covers 11 residues. Trimming took off 1 base at V and 7 bases at J, with 4 bases between the two ends. The CDR3 DNA is TGTGCCAGCAGTTTAGGGTGTGAAGCTTTCTTT. Protein sequence: CASSLGCEAFF.

This clonotype has only one observation. The rearrangement links TRBV3-1 to TRBJ2-7; D may be TRBD1 or TRBD2 (5 bases each). Germline CDR1 reads LGHDT; CDR2 reads YNNKEL (reference sequence). V lost 1 base to trimming and J lost 9 bases, with 19 bases between them. This CDR3 is built from 15 residues. The CDR3 spells CASSQGVVAGSGQYF. The CDR3 bases are TGTGCCAGCAGCCAAGGGGTCGTGGCAGGGAGTGGGCAGTACTTC.

This clonotype was recorded a few times. This rearrangement joins TRBV30 to TRBJ2-7; possible D gene TRBD2, 5 bases. Per germline, CDR1 GTSNPN and CDR2 SVGIG (reference sequence). Trimming stripped 8 bases from V and 2 bases from J, with 13 bases between. The CDR3 covers 12 residues. The CDR3 DNA is TGTGCCCTCAGCGGATTACCCTACGAGCAGTACTTC. It specifies CALSGLPYEQYF.

This clonotype was counted ten times or more. A read error may produce the germline difference seen at one junction end. V gene TRBV5-1 combines with J gene TRBJ2-3, with unresolved D. CDR1 and CDR2 from the germline V gene are SGHRS and YFSETQ. The CDR3 covers 12 residues. CDR3 amino acids: CASSLTTDTQYF. The CDR3 region has the DNA TGTGCCAGCAGCTTAACCACAGATACGCAGTATTTT.

This chain joins TRBV7-8 and TRBJ1-4; 10 bases are a match to TRBD1. The CDR3 runs to 16 residues. V lost 5 bases, J lost 8 bases, and 11 bases stayed unmatched. Per the germline V gene, CDR1 is SGHVS and CDR2 is FQNEAQ. For the CDR3, the DNA is TGTGCCAGCAGCCGTGATATCGACAGGGGGCGCGAAAAACTGTTTTTT. Its protein product is CASSRDIDRGREKLFF.

This clonotype was seen repeatedly, ten times or more. The genes are TRBV28 and TRBJ2-7; no firm D call. The CDR3 is 12 residues long. Germline CDR1 reads MDHEN; CDR2 reads SYDVKM. Trimming shortened V by 3 bases and J by 4 bases, and 7 bases separated the two germline ends. The DNA for the CDR3 is TGTGCCAGCAGTTTTTTGGGTTACGAGCAGTACTTC. Encoded protein: CASSFLGYEQYF. Looking up the rest from reference TRBV28 and TRBJ2-7 gives the full variable domain: DVKVTQSSRYLVKRTGEKVFLECVQDMDHENMFWYRQDPGLGLRLIYFSYDVKMKEKGDIPEGYSVSREKKERFSLILESASTNQTSMYLCASSFLGYEQYFGPGTRLTVT.